One TCR beta chain is described in this entry. The antigen is unknown. These data are taken from a study of cytomegalovirus exposure and HLA in healthy donors. Germline assignment: CDR1 SGDLS and CDR2 YYNGEE. This CDR3 contains 16 residues. Unmatched junction bases numbered 2, after V lost 0 bases and J lost 1 base. Study-wide points: Analysis was carried out at a later point, and it linked a missense DCLRE1C variant to TCR beta V- and J-gene trimming.

With 60 Vbeta and 13 Jbeta primers, the PCR was carried out. Clones were sequenced by immunoSEQ multiplex PCR, and TCRdb holds only the in-frame ones, with some missing. The top ten hold about 3% of the sample, which has about 140,000 clones, roughly 74% seen once. The chain carries TRBV9 and TRBJ2-3; 10 bases agree with TRBD2. The receptor's source is a man between 35 and 55 years old in good health and CMV-seronegative. The sequenced sample was PBMCs. CDR3 coding DNA: TGTGCCAGCAGCGTAGTTAGCGGGGGGCGCACAGATACGCAGTATTTT. Translation gives CASSVVSGGRTDTQYF.